The 31 T cell receptor beta chains in this list originate from one sample, sequenced in a study of molecular identifiers for immune sequencing clone quantification. In TCRdb, the PCR reads were re-called with MiXCR into one record per CDR3 protein. The data show over 550,000 distinct CDR3 sequences, about 25% seen once. Sequencing used naive CD8+ T cells from blood, with Jurkat cell RNA spiked in. Indicated subset: FACS-sorted CD8+CD4-CCR7+CD45RA+ naive T cells. These receptor sequences come from a human donor in good health. Some libraries in this study had Jurkat cell RNA spiked in.

J is TRBJ2-7 and V is TRBV7-2; D possibly corresponds to TRBD2 (5 bases). Germline V lookup: CDR1 SGHTA, CDR2 FQGNSA. The V and J ends lost 5 bases and 0 bases respectively, with 8 bases between them. This CDR3 region has 13 residues. The CDR3 sequence: CASSRRFSYEQYF. CDR3 DNA sequence: TGTGCCAGCAGCCGGAGGTTCTCCTACGAGCAGTACTTC.

This clonotype has ten or more counts. The rearrangement uses TRBV7-6 and TRBJ2-7; 8 positions agree with TRBD2. The CDR3 spans 13 residues. The V gene's germline CDR1 is SGHVS and CDR2 FNYEAQ. With V trimmed by 10 bases and J by 4 bases, 9 bases remained unmatched. DNA for the CDR3: TGTGCCACCCCTCGGGGGGGGCTATACGAGCAGTACTTC. This sequence encodes CATPRGGLYEQYF.

J is TRBJ1-2 and V is TRBV4-3; D is unclear. The V gene's germline CDR1 is LGHNA and CDR2 YSLEER. With 3 bases removed from V and 4 bases from J, the gap between germline ends came to 18 bases. The CDR3 extends over 16 amino acids. The chain's CDR3 is CASSQAISAGAYGYTF. CDR3 sequence (DNA): TGCGCCAGCAGCCAGGCCATTTCTGCAGGCGCCTATGGCTACACCTTC.

This clonotype occurred a few times. The chain employs TRBV4-3 and TRBJ1-1; the D is unclear. The CDR3 consists of 14 residues. Between the trimmed V and J ends, which lost 1 base and 1 base, there was a span of 7 bases. The germline CDR1 and CDR2 sequences are LGHNA and YSLEER. The CDR3 DNA follows: TGCGCCAGCAGCCAAGGGGCTAAGAACACTGAAGCTTTCTTT. Translating it yields CASSQGAKNTEAFF.

Remarks on this clonotype: A much larger clone differs by one base, so this may be a read error. The gene calls are TRBV13 and TRBJ2-1; the D gene is possibly TRBD1 (7 bases). The CDR3 totals 16 residues. Looked up from germline, CDR1 is PRHDT and CDR2 is FYEKMQ (reference sequence). DNA for the CDR3: TGTGCCGGCAGCACAAGTGGAGGGGGCGCCTACAATGAGCAGTTCTTC. Translation: CAGSTSGGGAYNEQFF.

This clonotype was seen more than once but under ten times. This sequence joins TRBV15 and TRBJ2-1; either TRBD1 or TRBD2 may fit D (5 bases each). Trimming pared 0 bases from V and 8 bases from J, leaving 11 bases between. The CDR3 consists of 14 residues. Germline V gene lookup returns CDR1 LNHNV and CDR2 YYDKDF (reference sequence). CDR3 region: CATSRDAGRDEQFF. CDR3 DNA sequence: TGTGCCACCAGCAGAGATGCAGGGCGGGATGAGCAGTTCTTC.

At least ten counts were recorded for this clonotype. The rearrangement joins TRBV20-1 to TRBJ2-5; TRBD2 matches 8 bases. Losses at the gene ends were 0 bases for V and 4 bases for J; bases not matched to a gene: 7. Germline values: CDR1 DFQATT, CDR2 SNEGSKA (reference sequence). The CDR3 contains 15 residues. CDR3 in DNA: TGCAGTGCTAGAGATCCTGCGGGGGGCGGAGAGACCCAGTACTTC. Translating it yields CSARDPAGGGETQYF.

This clonotype was detected a few times. The chain couples TRBV27 to TRBJ2-1; the match to TRBD1 covers 9 bases. Trimming cost V 2 bases and J 7 bases; bases outside gene matches: 9. The CDR3 is 16 amino acids. The V gene's germline CDR1 is MNHEY and CDR2 SMNVEV (reference sequence). Written as DNA, the CDR3 is TGTGCCAGCAGTTTAACAGGGGGCGCGTTGTGGAATGAGCAGTTCTTC. Amino acid sequence: CASSLTGGALWNEQFF.

V and J are TRBV4-3 and TRBJ2-7; 7 bases are a match to TRBD1. The CDR3 has 15 amino acids. V dropped 1 base and J dropped 1; count of bases not matched to a gene: 4. CDR1 is LGHNA, CDR2 YSLEER, per germline. The CDR3 region is CASSQGQGNSYEQYF. Written as DNA, the CDR3 is TGCGCCAGCAGCCAAGGACAGGGTAATTCCTACGAGCAGTACTTC.

There are a few counts of this clonotype. The chain couples TRBV6-5 to TRBJ2-7, with a tentative D call TRBD2 (5 bases). Germline-derived CDR1 and CDR2 are MNHEY and SVGAGI. Between the trimmed V and J ends, which lost 0 bases and 6 bases, there was a span of 12 bases. The length of the CDR3 is 14 residues. The CDR3 sequence is CASSYSIGSGEQYF. In DNA form, the CDR3 reads TGTGCCAGCAGTTACTCGATCGGCAGCGGCGAGCAGTACTTC.

As for this clonotype: A much bigger clone sits one base away, suggesting this may be a read error. This CDR3 is missing its conserved last phenylalanine or tryptophan, likely due to a read error. The chain couples TRBV24-1 to TRBJ1-1, with TRBD1 identical over 9 bases. There are 15 residues in the CDR3. CDR1 is KGHDR, CDR2 SFDVKD, per germline. Trimming removed 4 bases from V and 3 bases from J; junction bases left unmatched: 5. CDR3 amino acids: CATSDGGQGHTEAFL. In nucleotides, the CDR3 is TGTGCCACCAGTGACGGGGGACAGGGCCACACTGAAGCTTTCCTT.

This clonotype showed up just a few times. The chain is built from TRBV5-4 and TRBJ1-2; D not certain. Trimming cost V 4 bases and J 4 bases, with 14 bases left between them. Germline loops: CDR1 SGHNT, CDR2 YYREEE (reference sequence). The CDR3 contains 14 residues. The CDR3 is CASSVAGSPYGYTF. The CDR3 DNA sequence: TGTGCCAGCAGCGTGGCAGGCAGCCCCTATGGCTACACCTTC.

As to this clonotype: The junction and the germline gene differ at one end; a read error may be behind it. The CDR3 region has the DNA TGTGCCAGCAGCTTAATCATCGGGAACACAGAAACGCAGTATTTT. This gives the protein CASSLIIGNTETQYF. The V gene is TRBV7-9, the J gene TRBJ2-3; a possible D gene is TRBD2 (5 bases). The germline CDR1 and CDR2 sequences are SEHNR and FQNEAQ (reference sequence). This CDR3 comprises 15 residues. The full variable domain, its missing parts supplied by reference TRBV7-9 and TRBJ2-3, is DTGVSQNPRHKITKRGQNVTFRCDPISEHNRLYWYRQTLGQGPEFLTYFQNEAQLEKSRLLSDRFSAERPKGSFSTLEIQRTEQGDSAMYLCASSLIIGNTETQYFGPGTRLTVL.

The DNA of the CDR3 is TGTGCCAGCAGCACCCAGTTGGGGGCCCTCCGAGGCGAGCAGTACTTC. Residues: CASSTQLGALRGEQYF. V gene TRBV4-2 combines with J gene TRBJ2-7, with TRBD1 as a possible D gene (6 bases). Germline lookup yields CDR1 LGHNA and CDR2 YNFKEQ. V lost 5 bases, J lost 6 bases, and 23 bases lay in between. The CDR3 runs 16 residues.

This clonotype showed up just a few times. This sequence joins TRBV19 and TRBJ2-7, with D perhaps assigned TRBD1 or TRBD2 (5 bases each). This CDR3 comprises 15 residues. Trimming left V 3 bases short and J 2 bases short, with 14 bases between. Germline lookup yields CDR1 LNHDA and CDR2 SQIVND (reference sequence). CDR3 DNA sequence: TGTGCCAGTAGTATGGGTGGGACGGCAACCTACGAGCAGTACTTC. It is translated as CASSMGGTATYEQYF.

The rearrangement links TRBV7-9 to TRBJ2-2; D is ambiguous. Germline V gives CDR1 SEHNR, CDR2 FQNEAQ (reference sequence). V lost 5 bases and J lost 0, with 4 bases in between. The CDR3 is 13 amino acids. The CDR3 loop reads CASSHTNTGELFF. CDR3 DNA: TGTGCCAGCAGCCACACGAACACCGGGGAGCTGTTTTTT.

Points on this clonotype: The conserved closing phenylalanine or tryptophan is absent in this CDR3, likely reflecting a read error. The rearrangement joins TRBV9 to TRBJ1-3; D gene unclear. The germline V gene has CDR1 SGDLS and CDR2 YYNGEE. This CDR3 is 13 amino acids long. V lost 1 base to trimming and J lost 7 bases, with 9 bases between them. The CDR3 sequence is CASSVTPGNTIYS. The CDR3 region has the DNA TGTGCCAGCAGCGTAACCCCCGGCAACACCATATATTCT.

Ten or more counts support this clonotype. The chain couples TRBV25-1 to TRBJ2-7; possibly TRBD1 or TRBD2 for D (5 bases each). Germline V gives CDR1 MGHDK, CDR2 SYGVNS. The CDR3 is made up of 14 amino acids. The V end lost 5 bases, the J end lost 3 bases, and 14 bases lay between the germline ends. The CDR3 DNA reads as TGTGCCAGCAGTCTGGGACCGAGAGGCTACGAGCAGTACTTC. It translates to CASSLGPRGYEQYF.

The chain uses TRBV5-1 and TRBJ2-3; D unresolved. CDR1 is SGHRS, CDR2 YFSETQ, per germline. Trimming cost V 9 bases and J 4 bases, with 18 bases left between them. The CDR3 length is 14 residues. The CDR3 reads CATPPASEADTQYF. DNA of the CDR3: TGCGCCACCCCACCCGCCAGTGAGGCAGATACGCAGTATTTT.

On this clonotype: This CDR3 fails to terminate in the conserved phenylalanine or tryptophan, so it likely reflects a read error. The genes are TRBV18 and TRBJ1-5; 10 nucleotides match TRBD1. Germline trimming cut 0 bases from V and 6 bases from J; bases unmatched to any gene: 5. This CDR3 has 16 amino acids. Germline loops: CDR1 KGHSH, CDR2 LQKENI. The CDR3 protein is CASSPPLTGGVQPQHY. The CDR3 DNA reads as TGTGCCAGCTCACCACCGTTGACAGGGGGCGTTCAGCCCCAGCATTAT.

This clonotype was observed at least ten times. The chain joins TRBV28 to TRBJ1-6; D may be TRBD1 (5 bases). CDR1 is MDHEN, CDR2 SYDVKM, per germline. The CDR3 length is 15 residues. The ends were cut back, 5 bases at V and 7 bases at J, with 15 bases in the middle. The CDR3 is CASSQDGTVNSPLHF. As DNA, the CDR3 is TGTGCCAGCAGTCAGGACGGGACGGTCAATTCACCCCTCCACTTT.

Note on this clonotype: A single base separates this from a much larger clone, so it may be a read error. This chain joins TRBV7-2 and TRBJ2-7; no reliable D call. CDR3 size: 15 residues. The germline V gene has CDR1 SGHTA and CDR2 FQGNSA. CDR3 in DNA: TGTGCCCGCAGCTTAGGTGTTTTCCCGGTCTCCGAGCAGTACTTC. Translation gives CARSLGVFPVSEQYF.

This clonotype was detected many times. The chain links TRBV19 to TRBJ1-5, with D uncertain. The CDR3 length is 15 residues. The germline V gene has CDR1 LNHDA and CDR2 SQIVND (reference sequence). Trimming took off 3 bases at V and 4 bases at J, with 13 bases between the two ends. CDR3 protein: CASSMGPTLNQPQHF. The DNA of the CDR3 is TGTGCCAGTAGTATGGGTCCGACGCTTAATCAGCCCCAGCATTTT.

This clonotype was seen repeatedly, ten times or more. The rearrangement joins TRBV20-1 to TRBJ2-7; no clear D gene. V was pared by 2 bases and J by 3 bases, with 8 bases between. CDR1 and CDR2 (germline): DFQATT, SNEGSKA (reference sequence). The CDR3 length is 12 residues. CDR3 protein: CSARSGYYEQYF. The CDR3 bases are TGCAGTGCTAGATCCGGCTACTACGAGCAGTACTTC.

The table lists this clonotype with many counts. In DNA, the CDR3 is TGTGCCAGTAGCGCGGGACTAGCGGAATACGAGCAGTACTTC. Its translation: CASSAGLAEYEQYF. The V gene is TRBV19, the J gene TRBJ2-7, with TRBD2 matching 11 bases. After removal of 6 bases from V and 4 bases from J, the junction contained 5 bases not matched to a gene. Germline assignment: CDR1 LNHDA and CDR2 SQIVND (reference sequence). This CDR3 region has 14 residues.

The genes are TRBV9 and TRBJ2-7; D is tentatively TRBD1 or TRBD2 (5 bases each). CDR3 length: 16 residues. Germline V gene lookup returns CDR1 SGDLS and CDR2 YYNGEE. V was pared by 5 bases and J by 0 bases, with 18 bases between. The CDR3 region has the DNA TGTGCCAGCAGTGTCAGCCGGGGCAGCAACTCCTACGAGCAGTACTTC. Translated: CASSVSRGSNSYEQYF. The full variable domain, completed using reference TRBV9 and TRBJ2-7, is DSGVTQTPKHLITATGQRVTLRCSPRSGDLSVYWYQQSLDQGLQFLIQYYNGEERAKGNILERFSAQQFPDLHSELNLSSLELGDSALYFCASSVSRGSNSYEQYFGPGTRLTVT.

At least ten counts were recorded for this clonotype. V is TRBV6-5 and J is TRBJ2-7; D gene uncertain. The germline V gene encodes CDR1 MNHEY and CDR2 SVGAGI. V was trimmed by 4 bases and J by 4 bases, leaving 17 bases between them. The CDR3 spans 15 residues. The CDR3 sequence: CASSLTQAQLYEQYF. DNA of the CDR3: TGTGCCAGCAGTTTAACTCAGGCCCAATTGTACGAGCAGTACTTC.

Concerning this clonotype: This sequence may be a read error, since a much larger clone differs from it by one base. The V call is TRBV4-1, the J call TRBJ2-7, with 9 bases lining up with TRBD1. V was clipped by 3 bases and J by 4 bases; unmatched bases: 7. The CDR3 totals 15 residues. The germline V gene has CDR1 MGHRA and CDR2 YSYEKL. The DNA for the CDR3 is TGCGCCAGCAGCCACGGAGGGACAGGGCTTTACGAGCAGTACTTC. Translating gives CASSHGGTGLYEQYF.

This clonotype has just one count. This may arise from a read error, as a much more abundant clone is one base away. The V and J genes are TRBV7-9 and TRBJ2-5; 7 bases line up with TRBD1. There are 16 residues in the CDR3. Unmatched junction bases numbered 14, after V lost 5 bases and J lost 5 bases. Germline CDR1 SEHNR, CDR2 FQNEAQ (reference sequence). The CDR3: CASSAPRTGPHETQYF. In nucleotides, the CDR3 is TGTGCCAGCAGCGCCCCCCGGACAGGCCCGCATGAGACCCAGTACTTC.

This chain uses TRBV20-1 with TRBJ1-4, with D maybe TRBD1 (5 bases). The CDR3 sequence is 12 residues long. V lost 0 bases and J lost 12, with 11 bases in between. Germline V lookup: CDR1 DFQATT, CDR2 SNEGSKA (reference sequence). In DNA, the CDR3 is TGCAGTGCTAGAGATGAGGGGTGGGAACTGTTTTTT. Its protein is CSARDEGWELFF.

This rearrangement joins TRBV18 to TRBJ2-7; D possibly matches TRBD1 or TRBD2 (5 bases each). The CDR3 length is 16 residues. The V and J ends lost 0 bases and 6 bases respectively, with 18 bases between them. CDR1 KGHSH and CDR2 LQKENI come from the germline V gene. The CDR3 is CASSPPPPHGDVEQYF. The CDR3 DNA follows: TGTGCCAGCTCACCACCACCCCCGCATGGGGACGTCGAGCAGTACTTC.